This is a list of T cell receptor beta chains from one sample in a study of T cell responses to AZD1222 COVID-19 vaccine. Using immunoSEQ multiplex PCR, the repertoire was profiled, and TCRdb retains in-frame clones only, with some absent. Of some 150,000 clones listed, less than 90% were seen once; the top ten hold approximately 1.6%. Sequencing used peripheral blood, obtained on day 0 of AZD1222 vaccination. These receptors all come from an adult in good health. Both conserved end residues are part of each CDR3. The D gene is left open where the match is weak. Only some rows state a clone size, as once, few, many or a class for expanded clones.

v_call	clone_size	d_call	j_call	cdr3_nt	cdr3_aa
TRBV15	.	TRBD1	TRBJ1-1	TGTGCCACCAGCAGACCGACAGGGTACACTGAAGCTTTCTTT	CATSRPTGYTEAFF
TRBV6-5	.	.	TRBJ1-1	TGTGCCAGCAGTCCCGACATCCCTGAAGCTTTCTTT	CASSPDIPEAFF
TRBV28	.	TRBD1	TRBJ1-5	TGTGCCAGCAGCTTCACAGGGGTCAATCAGCCCCAGCATTTT	CASSFTGVNQPQHF
TRBV19	.	.	TRBJ1-1	TGTGCCAGTAGTATAGCCCTATTAAGGAACACTGAAGCTTTCTTT	CASSIALLRNTEAFF
TRBV7-2	.	TRBD1	TRBJ2-7	TGTGCCAGCAGCCCGCGGGACAGGTACTACGAGCAGTACTTC	CASSPRDRYYEQYF
TRBV28	.	.	TRBJ1-6	TGTGCCAGCAGCCTCGGACAGACTACGAATAATTCACCCCTCCACTTT	CASSLGQTTNNSPLHF
TRBV6-4	.	.	TRBJ2-6	TGTGCCAGCAGTCGGGACTCTGGGGCCAACGTCCTGACTTTC	CASSRDSGANVLTF
TRBV5-1	.	.	TRBJ1-2	TGCGCCAGCAGCTTGGCGGACGGTAACTATGGCTACACCTTC	CASSLADGNYGYTF
TRBV19	.	.	TRBJ1-5	TGTGCCAGTAGTGATGTCGCGCGGCTCTATAGCAATCAGCCCCAGCATTTT	CASSDVARLYSNQPQHF
TRBV28	.	TRBD2	TRBJ2-5	TGTGCCAGCAGTCCCTATTCCGTTGAGACTAGCGGGGCTGAGACCCAGTACTTC	CASSPYSVETSGAETQYF
TRBV11-1	.	.	TRBJ2-2	TGTGCCAGCAGCTTTTCAAACAGGGAAGACACCGGGGAGCTGTTTTTT	CASSFSNREDTGELFF
TRBV5-6	once	.	TRBJ2-2	TGTGCCAGCAGCTTGGTGTATGCCACCGGGGAGCTGTTTTTT	CASSLVYATGELFF